This is a list of T cell receptor beta chains from one sample in a study of Graves' ophthalmopathy and Graves' hyperthyroidism. TCRdb ran MiXCR on the multiplex PCR reads and lists one entry per CDR3 protein. The repertoire holds roughly 1.1 million distinct CDR3 sequences, with 35% to 40% as singletons. Material: peripheral blood or thyroid tissue (not recorded which). Receptors originate from an adult man with Graves' hyperthyroidism. The CDR3 runs from the conserved cysteine through the conserved F or W.

v_call	j_call	cdr3_aa
TRBV19	TRBJ1-5	CASRQGTADLSQPQHF
TRBV9	TRBJ1-2	CASSARDRSSGNTF
TRBV7-2	TRBJ1-1	CASSPRTGMNTEAFF
TRBV7-2	TRBJ1-6	CASSLMSRSYNSPLHF
TRBV11-2	TRBJ1-5	CASSLGQGVWQPQHF
TRBV29-1	TRBJ1-1	CSVVDKNTEAFF
TRBV20-1	TRBJ2-7	CSAVSGVSYEQYF
TRBV2	TRBJ2-3	CASSDPGQGTDTQYF
TRBV5-8	TRBJ1-1	CASSSQRTCSTEAFF
TRBV20-1	TRBJ2-2	CSASADLGVPTGELFF
TRBV20-1	TRBJ1-5	CSARGDRVPNQPQHF
TRBV12-3/TRBV12-4	TRBJ1-2	CTISWGGGYTF
TRBV29-1	TRBJ2-7	CSVAGGRTLFEQYF
TRBV2	TRBJ2-2	CASSDWTSGTPNTGELFF
TRBV19	TRBJ1-2	CALPPRGYTF
TRBV5-6	TRBJ2-7	CASSGGHNYEQYF
TRBV10-2	TRBJ2-2	CASSEFAGELFF
TRBV10-3	TRBJ1-2	CAISAADTNYGYTF
TRBV20-1	TRBJ1-2	CSPPGDRGSTF
TRBV5-1	TRBJ1-1	CASSFRTGSSRPGVVFF
TRBV10-2	TRBJ1-5	CASRAGNQPQHF
TRBV6-1	TRBJ1-1	CASSRWGNTEAFF
TRBV30	TRBJ1-5	CAWSVPRTSNQPQHF
TRBV20-1	TRBJ1-2	CSARSSRGFYGYTF
TRBV9	TRBJ2-7	CASSVGSGSNSYEQYF
TRBV7-2	TRBJ1-1	CASSNRAGDTEAFF
TRBV10-3	TRBJ2-3	CAISPGQGSDTQYF
TRBV7-9	TRBJ2-2	CASSQDGLAGGPDTGELFF